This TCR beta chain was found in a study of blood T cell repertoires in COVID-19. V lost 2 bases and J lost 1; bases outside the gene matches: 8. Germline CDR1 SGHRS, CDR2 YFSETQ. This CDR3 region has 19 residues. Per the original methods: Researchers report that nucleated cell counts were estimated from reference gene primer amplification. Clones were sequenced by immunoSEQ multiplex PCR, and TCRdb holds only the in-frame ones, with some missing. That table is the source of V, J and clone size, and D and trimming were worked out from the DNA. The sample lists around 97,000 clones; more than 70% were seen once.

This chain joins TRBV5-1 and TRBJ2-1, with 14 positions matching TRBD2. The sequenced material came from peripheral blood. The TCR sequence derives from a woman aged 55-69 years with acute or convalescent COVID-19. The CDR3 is CASSLLPGTSGSSYNEQFF. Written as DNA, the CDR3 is TGCGCCAGCAGCTTACTACCCGGGACTAGCGGGAGTTCCTACAATGAGCAGTTCTTC.